Below are 27 T cell receptor beta chains sequenced from a single sample in a study of blood T cell repertoires in COVID-19. Using immunoSEQ multiplex PCR, the repertoire was profiled, and TCRdb retains in-frame clones only, with some absent. Altogether a few hundred thousand clones are present, almost 90% being singletons, with the ten largest covering roughly 1%. Sample: peripheral blood. These receptors all come from a woman aged 35 to 49 with COVID-19, enrolled during active disease.

The chain is built from TRBV15 and TRBJ1-5; D gene unclear. The germline V and J ends were trimmed by 0 bases and 5 bases, with 11 bases remaining between them. The CDR3 has 15 amino acids. Germline CDR1 reads LNHNV; CDR2 reads YYDKDF (reference sequence). The CDR3 loop is CATSRDGQVYQPQHF. The CDR3 nucleotides are TGTGCCACCAGCAGAGATGGGCAGGTATATCAGCCCCAGCATTTT.

V gene TRBV2 combines with J gene TRBJ1-5; 12 nucleotides agree with TRBD1. The V and J ends lost 5 bases and 4 bases, in that order; junction bases with no gene match: 9. In germline, CDR1 is SNHLY, CDR2 FYNNEI. The CDR3 consists of 17 residues. CDR3 protein: CASSNPPGQGANQPQHF. The CDR3 DNA follows: TGTGCCAGCAGTAATCCCCCGGGACAGGGGGCGAATCAGCCCCAGCATTTT.

The table lists this clone with a count of one. The chain is built from TRBV18 and TRBJ1-4, with a possible D match to TRBD1 (6 bases). The germline V gene has CDR1 KGHSH and CDR2 LQKENI. This CDR3 is 16 amino acids long. Trimming shortened V by 2 bases and J by 0 bases, and 10 bases separated the two germline ends. CDR3 protein: CASSPDRSSTNEKLFF. The CDR3 region has the DNA TGTGCCAGCTCACCAGACAGGTCCTCAACTAATGAAAAACTGTTTTTT.

The V call is TRBV2, the J call TRBJ2-1, with D possibly being TRBD1 (7 bases). Germline CDR1 is SNHLY and CDR2 is FYNNEI. V lost 8 bases and J lost 5, with 19 bases in between. CDR3 length: 15 residues. The chain's CDR3 is CASLSGAGGNNEQFF. The DNA of the CDR3 is TGTGCCAGCCTATCCGGGGCAGGGGGGAACAATGAGCAGTTCTTC.

The chain recombines TRBV5-4 with TRBJ2-7, with 13 bases matching TRBD2. Germline V gives CDR1 SGHNT, CDR2 YYREEE (reference sequence). This CDR3 contains 15 residues. The V and J ends lost 4 bases and 3 bases, in that order; junction bases with no gene match: 4. The CDR3 bases are TGTGCCAGCAGCACCGGACTAGCGGGAGTCTACGAGCAGTACTTC. Its translation is CASSTGLAGVYEQYF.

The genes are TRBV28 and TRBJ1-6, with 10 bases that match TRBD1. This CDR3 region has 16 residues. Germline CDR1 reads MDHEN; CDR2 reads SYDVKM. J lost 10 bases, V lost 4 bases, and 10 bases had no gene match. The CDR3 nucleotides are TGTGCCAGCAGTTCCTCGACCGGGACAGGGGACTCACCCCTCCACTTT. This translates into CASSSSTGTGDSPLHF.

Written as DNA, the CDR3 is TGTGCCAGCAGCTACCGCCACGGAAACGGGGTTAGCAATCAGCCCCAGCATTTT. Protein product: CASSYRHGNGVSNQPQHF. The J gene is TRBJ1-5, the V gene TRBV7-2; D gene ambiguous. Germline V CDR1 and CDR2: SGHTA, FQGNSA. The CDR3 spans 18 residues. V was shortened by 4 bases and J by 0 bases, with 19 bases between the two germline ends.

The chain has TRBV29-1 and TRBJ2-5; 10 bases agree with TRBD1. The germline CDR1 and CDR2 sequences are SQVTM and ANQGSEA. CDR3 length: 13 residues. V gave up 8 bases and J gave up 5 bases; unmatched junction bases: 8. Here the CDR3 DNA reads TGCAGCTCACCGGGACAGGGGTTGGAGACCCAGTACTTC. Protein sequence: CSSPGQGLETQYF.

This chain uses TRBV6-5 with TRBJ1-2, with a weak D call TRBD1 (6 bases). The length of the CDR3 is 14 residues. V shed 6 bases and J shed 8 bases, with 19 bases lying between them. From germline, CDR1 is MNHEY and CDR2 SVGAGI. The CDR3 DNA reads as TGTGCCAGCAGACCCTCAGGACAGAAAGAAGGCTACACCTTC. Protein sequence: CASRPSGQKEGYTF.

In DNA, the CDR3 is TGTGCCCTTAGCGGGACAGGGAACTATGGCTACACCTTC. Translation: CALSGTGNYGYTF. V is TRBV2 and J is TRBJ1-2; 9 bases align to TRBD1. V was pared by 11 bases and J by 2 bases, with 6 bases of the junction left unmatched. Germline V CDR1 and CDR2: SNHLY, FYNNEI. The CDR3 extends over 13 amino acids.

This clone was seen once. CDR3 DNA sequence: TGTGCCAGCAGTGTAACAGGGGATGGCTACACCTTC. Its protein is CASSVTGDGYTF. The V call is TRBV28, the J call TRBJ1-2, with 7 bases matching TRBD1. This CDR3 has 12 amino acids. The germline V gene encodes CDR1 MDHEN and CDR2 SYDVKM. Germline trimming cut 5 bases from V and 6 bases from J; bases unmatched to any gene: 3.

J is TRBJ2-1 and V is TRBV5-1; 7 bases map to TRBD2. Trimming took 3 bases from V and 0 from J; bases not matched to a gene: 6. This CDR3 region has 16 residues. Germline CDR1 SGHRS, CDR2 YFSETQ. CDR3 DNA: TGCGCCAGCAGCTCCAAGCGGGGTAGCTCCTACAATGAGCAGTTCTTC. Amino acids: CASSSKRGSSYNEQFF.

This clone was seen only a few times. V usage is TRBV6-6 and J usage is TRBJ1-6, with TRBD1 as a possible D gene (5 bases). The CDR3 is made up of 19 amino acids. The germline V gene has CDR1 MNHNY and CDR2 SVGAGI (reference sequence). The V and J ends lost 5 bases and 10 bases respectively, with 30 bases between them. The CDR3 spells CASSPPTGAIGFRGSPLHF. The CDR3, as DNA: TGTGCCAGCAGTCCGCCGACTGGGGCGATCGGGTTTAGAGGATCACCCCTCCACTTT.

V and J are TRBV19 and TRBJ2-3; 9 nucleotides align to TRBD2. The CDR3 runs 14 residues. Germline trimming cut 1 base from V and 7 bases from J; bases unmatched to any gene: 3. Germline-derived CDR1 and CDR2 are LNHDA and SQIVND (reference sequence). CDR3 sequence: CASSIVAGGNTQYF. DNA for the CDR3: TGTGCCAGTAGTATAGTTGCGGGAGGGAATACGCAGTATTTT.

The chain carries TRBV28 and TRBJ1-1, with a possible D match to TRBD1 (6 bases). Germline V CDR1 and CDR2: MDHEN, SYDVKM. The V and J ends lost 5 bases and 1 base respectively, with 17 bases between them. This CDR3 region has 16 residues. CDR3 in DNA: TGTGCCAGCAGTACAATACAGGGTCTGGGGAACACTGAAGCTTTCTTT. Translating gives CASSTIQGLGNTEAFF.

In the case of this clone: Other DNA sequences of this sample code for an identical CDR3. This chain uses TRBV30 with TRBJ1-3; D not certain. The CDR3 runs to 12 residues. V was cut by 0 bases and J by 9 bases, with 9 bases left in between. The germline CDR1 and CDR2 sequences are GTSNPN and SVGIG (reference sequence). CDR3 in amino acids: CAWSVLLGTIYF. The CDR3 DNA sequence: TGTGCCTGGAGTGTACTACTGGGCACCATATATTTT.

The rearrangement uses TRBV5-1 and TRBJ1-3, with D uncertain. Germline CDR1 and CDR2: SGHRS and YFSETQ. The CDR3 covers 15 residues. V was cut by 1 base and J by 4 bases, with 12 bases left in between. CDR3 in amino acids: CASSLPSGIGNTIYF. The CDR3, as DNA: TGCGCCAGCAGCTTGCCGTCGGGAATCGGAAACACCATATATTTT. Together with reference TRBV5-1 and TRBJ1-3, the CDR3 gives the full variable domain: KAGVTQTPRYLIKTRGQQVTLSCSPISGHRSVSWYQQTPGQGLQFLFEYFSETQRNKGNFPGRFSGRQFSNSRSEMNVSTLELGDSALYLCASSLPSGIGNTIYFGEGSWLTVV.

This sequence joins TRBV5-6 and TRBJ1-4; the D gene is possibly TRBD1 (6 bases). This CDR3 spans 14 amino acids. V was trimmed by 5 bases and J by 5 bases, leaving 13 bases between them. In germline, CDR1 is SGHDT, CDR2 YYEEEE. The CDR3 bases are TGTGCCAGCAGTTACACAGGGCTAAATGAAAAACTGTTTTTT. The encoded protein is CASSYTGLNEKLFF.

V gene TRBV7-2 combines with J gene TRBJ2-1, with no clear D. V gave up 3 bases and J gave up 4 bases, with 4 bases separating them. The CDR3 is 12 residues long. CDR1 and CDR2 from the germline V gene are SGHTA and FQGNSA. CDR3 sequence: CASSFPYNEQFF. Written as DNA, the CDR3 is TGTGCCAGCAGCTTCCCTTACAATGAGCAGTTCTTC.

The V and J genes are TRBV27 and TRBJ1-2; TRBD1 aligns across 8 bases. CDR1 is MNHEY, CDR2 SMNVEV, per germline (reference sequence). After removal of 3 bases from V and 5 bases from J, the junction contained 8 bases not matched to a gene. The CDR3 has 15 residues. CDR3 loop: CASSFSDRVGYGYTF. The CDR3 bases are TGTGCCAGCAGTTTCTCGGACAGGGTGGGTTATGGCTACACCTTC.

In DNA form, the CDR3 reads TGTGCCTGGAGTGTACGGCCCGCTGGAGTTGCAACTAATGAAAAACTGTTTTTT. It is translated as CAWSVRPAGVATNEKLFF. The chain employs TRBV30 and TRBJ1-4; D gene ambiguous. Germline CDR1 and CDR2: GTSNPN and SVGIG (reference sequence). Trimming pared 0 bases from V and 0 bases from J, leaving 17 bases between. The CDR3 extends over 18 amino acids.

The V gene is TRBV7-5, the J gene TRBJ2-3; TRBD2 is taken as the D call from the table, unchecked against the DNA. TRBV7-5 is given as a pseudogene. The CDR3 runs to 14 residues. The CDR3 loop is CARSSPGSSDTQYF. The CDR3 DNA reads TGTGCCAGAAGCTCTCCCGGGAGCTCAGATACGCAGTATTTT.

The J gene is TRBJ2-3, the V gene TRBV7-9; 8 bases line up with TRBD2. V lost 3 bases and J lost 0; bases outside the gene matches: 5. Germline V lookup: CDR1 SEHNR, CDR2 FQNEAQ (reference sequence). The CDR3 runs 16 residues. The CDR3 spells CASSLAGGPSTDTQYF. The CDR3 DNA reads as TGTGCCAGCAGCTTGGCGGGAGGCCCTAGCACAGATACGCAGTATTTT. The full variable domain, completed using reference TRBV7-9 and TRBJ2-3, is DTGVSQNPRHKITKRGQNVTFRCDPISEHNRLYWYRQTLGQGPEFLTYFQNEAQLEKSRLLSDRFSAERPKGSFSTLEIQRTEQGDSAMYLCASSLAGGPSTDTQYFGPGTRLTVL.

The chain employs TRBV30 and TRBJ1-4; the match to TRBD1 covers 8 bases. The ends lost 2 bases at V and 8 bases at J; junction bases unmatched: 7. The germline V gene has CDR1 GTSNPN and CDR2 SVGIG (reference sequence). The CDR3 totals 14 residues. CDR3 protein: CAWSRQGAAEKLFF. The CDR3 nucleotides are TGTGCCTGGAGTCGGCAGGGGGCGGCGGAAAAACTGTTTTTT. Looking up the rest from reference TRBV30 and TRBJ1-4 gives the full variable domain: SQTIHQWPATLVQPVGSPLSLECTVEGTSNPNLYWYRQAAGRGLQLLFYSVGIGQISSEVPQNLSASRPQDRQFILSSKKLLLSDSGFYLCAWSRQGAAEKLFFGSGTQLSVL.

This clone occurred a few times. The chain has TRBV2 and TRBJ1-2; perhaps TRBD1 as D (5 bases). Trimming stripped 6 bases from V and 0 bases from J, with 8 bases between. CDR1 and CDR2 (germline): SNHLY, FYNNEI. The CDR3 is 13 amino acids. In DNA, the CDR3 is TGTGCCAGCAGGACAGATACTAACTATGGCTACACCTTC. It codes for CASRTDTNYGYTF.

The DNA of the CDR3 is TGTGCCAGCAGTTTATCCCGAGACTCCTACAATGAGCAGTTCTTC. It specifies CASSLSRDSYNEQFF. The rearrangement uses TRBV27 and TRBJ2-1; no reliable D call. Trimming shortened V by 0 bases and J by 0 bases, and 6 bases separated the two germline ends. Germline V CDR1 and CDR2: MNHEY, SMNVEV (reference sequence). The CDR3 consists of 15 residues.

This chain uses TRBV3-1 (or the pseudogene TRBV3-2) with TRBJ2-1; D gene uncertain. Germline values: CDR1 LGHDT, CDR2 YNNKEL (reference sequence). This CDR3 is built from 16 residues. V lost 3 bases, J lost 1 base, and 13 bases lay in between. The CDR3 region has the DNA TGTGCCAGCAGCCATACCAGAAGAACATCCTACAATGAGCAGTTCTTC. Amino acid sequence: CASSHTRRTSYNEQFF.